The clone carrying this T cell receptor beta chain ranks as medium-sized. As yet, its antigen is unknown. Only in-frame clones appear in the TCRdb table, and some are missing; sequencing was by immunoSEQ multiplex PCR. The repertoire holds about 36,000 clones, with about a third as singletons. These data belong to a study of PD-L1 blockade in urothelial cancer. V was clipped by 3 bases and J by 3 bases, with 8 bases between them. The CDR3 has 14 amino acids. Germline V lookup: CDR1 LNHDA, CDR2 SQIVND (reference sequence). Study-level findings and limits: Each patient contributed one FFPE tumor sample, not taken right before treatment. Increased tumor-infiltrating T lymphocytes were recorded in patients with durable benefit.

V usage is TRBV19 and J usage is TRBJ1-4; D is unclear. The sample was tumor tissue, taken before atezolizumab (anti-PD-L1) treatment. The source is a man aged 60 to 75 with urothelial cancer. The CDR3 DNA reads as TGTGCCAGTAGTATCTTTGGTTCTAATGAAAAACTGTTTTTT. Translation: CASSIFGSNEKLFF.